Following are 21 T cell receptor beta chains from one sample sequenced in a study of shared clonotypes between healthy human individuals. Only in-frame clones appear in the TCRdb table, and some are missing; sequencing was by immunoSEQ multiplex PCR. Counted here are approximately 2.3 million clones, approximately 95% occurring once; the ten biggest clones make up about 0.41%. What was sequenced was naive CD4+ T cells from PBMCs. Subset specified: CD45RA+ positively selected. These receptors all stem from a man between 18 and 29 years old in good health. Some clones in this sample may be carry-over from other donors' samples.

This clone was counted only a few times. Other DNA sequences in the sample encode the same CDR3. This chain uses TRBV7-9 with TRBJ1-1; D ambiguous. Trimming took off 1 base at V and 1 base at J, with 7 bases between the two ends. The CDR3 runs to 14 residues. Germline V gives CDR1 SEHNR, CDR2 FQNEAQ (reference sequence). CDR3 protein: CASSLGAGNTEAFF. The CDR3 DNA reads as TGTGCCAGCAGCTTAGGTGCCGGGAACACTGAAGCTTTCTTT.

The chain is built from TRBV5-1 and TRBJ2-2; no clear D gene. The germline V and J ends were trimmed by 1 base and 3 bases, with 10 bases remaining between them. Germline CDR1 reads SGHRS; CDR2 reads YFSETQ. CDR3 length equals 15 residues. The CDR3 loop is CASSLLTTYTGELFF. For the CDR3, the DNA is TGCGCCAGCAGCTTGCTGACCACCTACACCGGGGAGCTGTTTTTT.

The chain carries TRBV5-1 and TRBJ2-7; either TRBD1 or TRBD2 may supply D (5 bases each). The CDR3 runs 15 residues. CDR1 and CDR2 (germline): SGHRS, YFSETQ. Trimming stripped 6 bases from V and 1 base from J, with 17 bases between. The CDR3 DNA follows: TGCGCCAGCACCCTAGGTGAGGGGAGTTCCTACGAGCAGTACTTC. It is translated as CASTLGEGSSYEQYF.

This clone was counted once. The rearrangement joins TRBV30 to TRBJ2-6; no clear D. V was shortened by 3 bases and J by 0 bases, with 15 bases between the two germline ends. From germline, CDR1 is GTSNPN and CDR2 SVGIG (reference sequence). The CDR3 consists of 17 residues. The CDR3 DNA reads TGTGCCTGGAGCTGGAAGGCGAGTAGCTCTGGGGCCAACGTCCTGACTTTC. Translation: CAWSWKASSSGANVLTF. Filled out from reference TRBV30 and TRBJ2-6, the complete variable domain reads SQTIHQWPATLVQPVGSPLSLECTVEGTSNPNLYWYRQAAGRGLQLLFYSVGIGQISSEVPQNLSASRPQDRQFILSSKKLLLSDSGFYLCAWSWKASSSGANVLTFGAGSRLTVL.

This chain links TRBV2 with TRBJ2-7; D call uncertain. This CDR3 region has 12 residues. Deletions cut 5 bases from V and 6 bases from J, with 11 bases between. In germline, CDR1 is SNHLY, CDR2 FYNNEI. The CDR3 loop is CASSPPSGEQYF. DNA of the CDR3: TGTGCCAGCAGTCCCCCCTCGGGCGAGCAGTACTTC.

The chain employs TRBV19 and TRBJ2-3; possibly TRBD2 for D (5 bases). The CDR3 is 15 residues long. The germline CDR1 and CDR2 sequences are LNHDA and SQIVND (reference sequence). V shed 9 bases and J shed 0 bases, with 16 bases lying between them. CDR3 amino acids: CASHPPGKSTDTQYF. DNA for the CDR3: TGTGCCAGCCACCCCCCGGGGAAAAGCACAGATACGCAGTATTTT.

The V call is TRBV28, the J call TRBJ1-1, with TRBD1 as a possible D gene (6 bases). Looked up from germline, CDR1 is MDHEN and CDR2 is SYDVKM. V dropped 5 bases and J dropped 2 bases, with 12 bases sitting between them. This CDR3 contains 14 residues. The CDR3 DNA sequence: TGTGCCAGCAGTCTACAGGGAACCAACACTGAAGCTTTCTTT. Amino acid sequence: CASSLQGTNTEAFF. The full variable domain, its missing parts supplied by reference TRBV28 and TRBJ1-1, is DVKVTQSSRYLVKRTGEKVFLECVQDMDHENMFWYRQDPGLGLRLIYFSYDVKMKEKGDIPEGYSVSREKKERFSLILESASTNQTSMYLCASSLQGTNTEAFFGQGTRLTVV.

The V call is TRBV6-6, the J call TRBJ2-2; D remains unclear. V lost 1 base to trimming and J lost 3 bases, with 9 bases between them. There are 15 residues in the CDR3. Germline V gene lookup returns CDR1 MNHNY and CDR2 SVGAGI (reference sequence). CDR3 in DNA: TGTGCCAGCAGTTACTATGGCAGCTACACCGGGGAGCTGTTTTTT. Residues: CASSYYGSYTGELFF.

The chain joins TRBV30 to TRBJ2-6, with unresolved D. Germline loops: CDR1 GTSNPN, CDR2 SVGIG (reference sequence). V was clipped by 4 bases and J by 2 bases, with 6 bases between them. The CDR3 is 13 residues long. In nucleotides, the CDR3 is TGTGCCTGGAAGGTCGCTGGGGCCAACGTCCTGACTTTC. Translating gives CAWKVAGANVLTF.

The chain uses TRBV2 and TRBJ1-1; TRBD1 aligns across 9 bases. Germline loops: CDR1 SNHLY, CDR2 FYNNEI. The CDR3 extends over 13 amino acids. The V and J ends lost 6 bases and 4 bases, in that order; junction bases with no gene match: 3. In DNA, the CDR3 is TGTGCCAGCAGAACAGGGGGCGGCACTGAAGCTTTCTTT. Translated, it gives CASRTGGGTEAFF. Full variable domain (rest looked up from reference TRBV2 and TRBJ1-1): EPEVTQTPSHQVTQMGQEVILRCVPISNHLYFYWYRQILGQKVEFLVSFYNNEISEKSEIFDDQFSVERPDGSNFTLKIRSTKLEDSAMYFCASRTGGGTEAFFGQGTRLTVV.

The chain is built from TRBV5-4 and TRBJ1-1; D gene ambiguous. The CDR3 is 14 residues long. Trimming removed 4 bases from V and 1 base from J, with 11 bases in between. From germline, CDR1 is SGHNT and CDR2 YYREEE (reference sequence). This chain's CDR3 is CASSPTGKNTEAFF. CDR3 coding DNA: TGTGCCAGCAGCCCGACCGGGAAGAACACTGAAGCTTTCTTT.

This sequence joins TRBV11-3 and TRBJ2-1; D gene uncertain. The CDR3 spans 14 residues. Germline values: CDR1 SGHNT, CDR2 YENEEA. Trimming removed 3 bases from V and 7 bases from J, with 13 bases in between. Written as DNA, the CDR3 is TGTGCCAGCAGCTTCTCCTACATCCAGAATGAGCAGTTCTTC. Its translation is CASSFSYIQNEQFF.

The chain recombines TRBV28 with TRBJ1-2; D possibly corresponds to TRBD1 (5 bases). Germline V lookup: CDR1 MDHEN, CDR2 SYDVKM. The CDR3 contains 12 residues. V was cut by 3 bases and J by 6 bases, with 8 bases left in between. In DNA, the CDR3 is TGTGCCAGCAGTTTGGCAGGGCATGGCTACACCTTC. Translation gives CASSLAGHGYTF.

This sequence joins TRBV5-1 and TRBJ2-7, with TRBD1 matching 9 bases. The germline V gene encodes CDR1 SGHRS and CDR2 YFSETQ. Trimming at V came to 1 base and at J to 2 bases, leaving 16 bases not matched to a gene. This CDR3 has 19 amino acids. The CDR3 DNA is TGCGCCAGCAGCTTGTCCCTCGGAGCTGGGACAGGGCTTCCCTACGAGCAGTACTTC. Its translation is CASSLSLGAGTGLPYEQYF.

The chain recombines TRBV7-8 with TRBJ1-5, with a weak D call TRBD1 (5 bases). CDR1 is SGHVS, CDR2 FQNEAQ, per germline. V lost 0 bases to trimming and J lost 7 bases, with 13 bases between them. The CDR3 loop spans 15 amino acids. The CDR3 DNA reads TGTGCCAGCAGCTTAGCGCTAGGCAGGGCCCAGCCCCAGCATTTT. Amino acid sequence: CASSLALGRAQPQHF. Full variable domain (missing parts from reference TRBV7-8 and TRBJ1-5): GAGVSQSPRYKVAKRGQDVALRCDPISGHVSLFWYQQALGQGPEFLTYFQNEAQLDKSGLPSDRFFAERPEGSVSTLKIQRTQQEDSAVYLCASSLALGRAQPQHFGDGTRLSIL.

The chain uses TRBV10-1 and TRBJ2-3; 10 bases fit TRBD1. Germline V gene sequence: CDR1 WNHNN, CDR2 SYGVQD (reference sequence). J gave up 5 bases and V 9 bases, and 8 bases lay outside the gene matches. The CDR3 sequence is 14 residues long. Here the CDR3 reads CARSRDRGQDTQYF. CDR3 nucleotide sequence: TGCGCCAGAAGCCGGGACAGGGGTCAAGATACGCAGTATTTT.

This chain links TRBV28 with TRBJ1-1; possibly TRBD1 for D (6 bases). V gave up 6 bases and J gave up 9 bases, with 14 bases separating them. The CDR3 consists of 12 residues. Per germline, CDR1 MDHEN and CDR2 SYDVKM. Written as DNA, the CDR3 is TGTGCCAGCAGCCCTCCGGGGGGGCAAGCTTTCTTT. Amino acid sequence: CASSPPGGQAFF.

The genes are TRBV4-1 and TRBJ2-5, with 10 nucleotides matching TRBD2. V gave up 5 bases and J gave up 2 bases; unmatched junction bases: 14. Per germline, CDR1 MGHRA and CDR2 YSYEKL. The CDR3 spans 18 residues. The CDR3 is CASSSPGLASTIQETQYF. CDR3 nucleotide sequence: TGCGCCAGCAGCTCACCGGGACTAGCGAGTACCATACAAGAGACCCAGTACTTC.

This clone has a single count. V and J are TRBV29-1 and TRBJ2-5, with no clear D. The CDR3 contains 14 residues. The germline V gene encodes CDR1 SQVTM and CDR2 ANQGSEA. Trimming left V 4 bases short and J 5 bases short, with 17 bases between. As DNA, the CDR3 is TGCAGCGTTGCCCCCATCCTTGGGTCGGAGACCCAGTACTTC. It translates to CSVAPILGSETQYF.

This chain uses TRBV27 with TRBJ2-2, with 9 bases aligning to TRBD2. Looked up from germline, CDR1 is MNHEY and CDR2 is SMNVEV (reference sequence). V gave up 5 bases and J gave up 6 bases; unmatched junction bases: 10. This CDR3 comprises 16 residues. CDR3 DNA sequence: TGTGCCAGCAGTCCCTCCCGAGCGGGAGGCCCCGGGGAGCTGTTTTTT. Protein product: CASSPSRAGGPGELFF.

This chain uses TRBV2 with TRBJ2-2; TRBD2 matches at 7 bases. V lost 6 bases, J lost 4 bases, and 5 bases stayed unmatched. Germline lookup yields CDR1 SNHLY and CDR2 FYNNEI. CDR3 length: 14 amino acids. CDR3 bases: TGTGCCAGCAGGGTGGGAGGGGTCACCGGGGAGCTGTTTTTT. Its protein is CASRVGGVTGELFF.